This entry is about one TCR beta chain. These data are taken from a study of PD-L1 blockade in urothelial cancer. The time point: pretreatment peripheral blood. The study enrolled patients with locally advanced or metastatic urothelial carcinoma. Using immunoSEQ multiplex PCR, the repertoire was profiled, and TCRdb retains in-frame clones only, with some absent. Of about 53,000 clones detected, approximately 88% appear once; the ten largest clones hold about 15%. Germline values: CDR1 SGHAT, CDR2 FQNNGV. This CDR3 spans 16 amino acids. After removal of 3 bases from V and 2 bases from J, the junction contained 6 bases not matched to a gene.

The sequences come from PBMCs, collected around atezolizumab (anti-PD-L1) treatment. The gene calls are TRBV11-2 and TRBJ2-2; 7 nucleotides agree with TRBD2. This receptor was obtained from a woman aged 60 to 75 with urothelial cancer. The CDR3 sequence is CASSFTGGHNTGELFF. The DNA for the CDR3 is TGTGCCAGCAGCTTCACGGGAGGTCACAACACCGGGGAGCTGTTTTTT.